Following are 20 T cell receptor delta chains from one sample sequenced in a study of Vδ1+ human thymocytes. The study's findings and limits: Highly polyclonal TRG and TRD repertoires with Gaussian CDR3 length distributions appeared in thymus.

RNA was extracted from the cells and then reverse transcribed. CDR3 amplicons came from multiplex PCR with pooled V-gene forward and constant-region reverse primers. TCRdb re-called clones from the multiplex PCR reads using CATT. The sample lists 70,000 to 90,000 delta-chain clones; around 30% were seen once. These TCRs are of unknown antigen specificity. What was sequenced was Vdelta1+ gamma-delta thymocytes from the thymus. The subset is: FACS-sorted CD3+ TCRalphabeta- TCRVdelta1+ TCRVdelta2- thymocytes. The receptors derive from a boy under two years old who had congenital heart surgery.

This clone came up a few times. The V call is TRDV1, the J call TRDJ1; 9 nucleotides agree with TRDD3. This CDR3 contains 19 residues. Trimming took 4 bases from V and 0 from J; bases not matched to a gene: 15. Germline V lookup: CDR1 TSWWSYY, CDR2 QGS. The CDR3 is CALGGSDPWGILYTDKLIF. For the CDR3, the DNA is TGTGCTCTTGGGGGGTCTGATCCCTGGGGGATCCTGTACACCGATAAACTCATCTTT.

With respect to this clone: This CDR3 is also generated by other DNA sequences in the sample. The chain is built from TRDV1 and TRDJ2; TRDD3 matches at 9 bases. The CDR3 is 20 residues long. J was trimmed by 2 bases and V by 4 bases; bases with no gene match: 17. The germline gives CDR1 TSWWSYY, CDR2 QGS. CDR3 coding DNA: TGTGCTCTTGGGGCCCTCGATTCTACTGGGGGACCCCTATTGACAGCACAACTCTTCTTT. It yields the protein CALGALDSTGGPLLTAQLFF.

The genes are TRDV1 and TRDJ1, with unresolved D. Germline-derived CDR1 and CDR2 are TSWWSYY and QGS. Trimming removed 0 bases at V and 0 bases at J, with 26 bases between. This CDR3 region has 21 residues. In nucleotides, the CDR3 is TGTGCTCTTGGGGAACTACGACGGTCAGGCTTTCCCCCTCCCCACACCGATAAACTCATCTTT. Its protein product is CALGELRRSGFPPPHTDKLIF.

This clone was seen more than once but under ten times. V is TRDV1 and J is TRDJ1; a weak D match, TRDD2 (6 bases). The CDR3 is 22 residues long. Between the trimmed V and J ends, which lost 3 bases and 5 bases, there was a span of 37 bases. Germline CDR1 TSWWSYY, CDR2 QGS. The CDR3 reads CALGDSSVPMGIRTPGRDKLIF. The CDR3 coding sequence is TGTGCTCTTGGGGACTCCTCAGTTCCTATGGGTATCCGGACCCCGGGAAGGGATAAACTCATCTTT.

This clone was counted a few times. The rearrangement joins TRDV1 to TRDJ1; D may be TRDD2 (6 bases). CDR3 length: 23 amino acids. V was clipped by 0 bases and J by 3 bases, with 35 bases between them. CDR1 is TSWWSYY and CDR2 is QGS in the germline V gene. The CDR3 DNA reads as TGTGCTCTTGGGGAACTGAATCCCTTCCCAGTAGGTGGGCCCCACCCCCGGGCCGATAAACTCATCTTT. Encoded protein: CALGELNPFPVGGPHPRADKLIF.

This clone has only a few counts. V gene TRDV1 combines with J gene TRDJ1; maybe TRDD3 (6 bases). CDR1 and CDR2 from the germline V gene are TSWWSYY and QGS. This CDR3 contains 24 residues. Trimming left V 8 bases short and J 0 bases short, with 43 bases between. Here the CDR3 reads CALWSLIPSTPYFPGETYTDKLIF. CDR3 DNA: TGTGCTCTTTGGTCCCTTATTCCCTCCACCCCCTATTTCCCGGGGGAGACGTACACCGATAAACTCATCTTT.

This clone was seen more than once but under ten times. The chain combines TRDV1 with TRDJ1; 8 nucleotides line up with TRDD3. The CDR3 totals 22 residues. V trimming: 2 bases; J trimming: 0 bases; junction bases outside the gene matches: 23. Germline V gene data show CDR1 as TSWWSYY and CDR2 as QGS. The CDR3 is CALGENGMQYWGPTRYTDKLIF. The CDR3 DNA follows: TGTGCTCTTGGGGAAAATGGGATGCAGTACTGGGGGCCCACAAGATACACCGATAAACTCATCTTT.

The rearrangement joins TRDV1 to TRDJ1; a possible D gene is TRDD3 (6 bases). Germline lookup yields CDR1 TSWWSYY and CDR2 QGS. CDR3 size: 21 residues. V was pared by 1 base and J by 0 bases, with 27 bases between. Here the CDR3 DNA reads TGTGCTCTTGGGGAACGAAACTTCCCACAGAATGGGGGCCCATACACCGATAAACTCATCTTT. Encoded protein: CALGERNFPQNGGPYTDKLIF.

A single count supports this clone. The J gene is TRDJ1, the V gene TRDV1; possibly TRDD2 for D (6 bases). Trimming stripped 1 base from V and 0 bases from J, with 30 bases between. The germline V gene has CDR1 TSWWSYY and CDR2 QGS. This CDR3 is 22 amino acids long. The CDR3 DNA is TGTGCTCTTGGGGAACGGGGCTCCTTCCCGCTGGGTCTTACGAAGTACACCGATAAACTCATCTTT. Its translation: CALGERGSFPLGLTKYTDKLIF.

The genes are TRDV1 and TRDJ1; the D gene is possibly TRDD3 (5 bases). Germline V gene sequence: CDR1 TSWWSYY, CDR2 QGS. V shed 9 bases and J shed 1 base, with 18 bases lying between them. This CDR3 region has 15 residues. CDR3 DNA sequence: TGTGCTCTGTGGGGACCCCCGGAGGTCACCGATAAACTCATCTTT. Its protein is CALWGPPEVTDKLIF.

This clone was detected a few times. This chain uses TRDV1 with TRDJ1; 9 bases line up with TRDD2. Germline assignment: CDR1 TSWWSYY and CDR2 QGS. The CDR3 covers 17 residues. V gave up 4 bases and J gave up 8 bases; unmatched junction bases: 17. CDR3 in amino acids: CALGATFLRGCKQKLIF. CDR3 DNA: TGTGCTCTTGGGGCGACCTTCCTACGAGGATGCAAACAAAAACTCATCTTT.

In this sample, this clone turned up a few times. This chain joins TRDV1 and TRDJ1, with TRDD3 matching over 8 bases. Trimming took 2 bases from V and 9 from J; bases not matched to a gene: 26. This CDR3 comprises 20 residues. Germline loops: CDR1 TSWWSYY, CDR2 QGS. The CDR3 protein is CALGEGTYPNHVLGAGELIF. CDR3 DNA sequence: TGTGCTCTTGGGGAAGGAACCTATCCTAATCATGTACTGGGGGCAGGGGAACTCATCTTT.

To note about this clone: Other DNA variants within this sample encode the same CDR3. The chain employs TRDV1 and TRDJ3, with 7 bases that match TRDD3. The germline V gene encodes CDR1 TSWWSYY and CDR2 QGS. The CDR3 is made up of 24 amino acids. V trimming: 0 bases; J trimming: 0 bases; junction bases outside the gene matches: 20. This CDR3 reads CALGELVSETGDKPISWDTRQMFF. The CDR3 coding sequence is TGTGCTCTTGGGGAACTAGTCTCCGAGACTGGGGATAAACCGATCTCCTGGGACACCCGACAGATGTTTTTC.

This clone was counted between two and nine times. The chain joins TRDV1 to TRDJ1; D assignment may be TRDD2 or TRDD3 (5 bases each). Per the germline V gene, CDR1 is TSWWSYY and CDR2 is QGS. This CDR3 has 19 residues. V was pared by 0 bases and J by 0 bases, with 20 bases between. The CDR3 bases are TGTGCTCTTGGGGAACTCGTGGTTCCTCTCGGGGAGTACACCGATAAACTCATCTTT. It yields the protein CALGELVVPLGEYTDKLIF.

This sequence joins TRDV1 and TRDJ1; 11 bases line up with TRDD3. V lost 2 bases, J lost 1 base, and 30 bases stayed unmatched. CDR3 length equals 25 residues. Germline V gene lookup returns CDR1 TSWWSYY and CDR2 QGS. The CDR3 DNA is TGTGCTCTTGGGGAAATGGAAGGCCCAGGGACCCGCAATTTGGGGGATACGATTTTCACCGATAAACTCATCTTT. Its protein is CALGEMEGPGTRNLGDTIFTDKLIF.

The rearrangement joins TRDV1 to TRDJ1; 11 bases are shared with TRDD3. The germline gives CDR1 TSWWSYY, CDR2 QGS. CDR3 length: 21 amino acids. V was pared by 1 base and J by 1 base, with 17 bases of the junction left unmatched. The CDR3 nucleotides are TGTGCTCTTGGGGAACGTACCCGTGGGGGATACGCGGGCGAGTGCACCGATAAACTCATCTTT. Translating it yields CALGERTRGGYAGECTDKLIF.

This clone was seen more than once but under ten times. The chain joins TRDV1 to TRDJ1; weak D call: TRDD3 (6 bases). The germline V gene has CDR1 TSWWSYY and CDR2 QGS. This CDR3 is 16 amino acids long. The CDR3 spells CASKGVWGGGPDKLIF. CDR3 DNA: TGTGCCTCCAAAGGGGTCTGGGGCGGGGGACCCGATAAACTCATCTTT.

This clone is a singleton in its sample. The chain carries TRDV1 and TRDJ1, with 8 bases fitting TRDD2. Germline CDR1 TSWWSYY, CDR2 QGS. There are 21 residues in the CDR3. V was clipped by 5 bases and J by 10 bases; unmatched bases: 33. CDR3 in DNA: TGTGCTCTTGGGTCGTCCTCGGACTTCCTACCTCAAATGGGCCCGTTTGATGGACTCATCTTT. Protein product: CALGSSSDFLPQMGPFDGLIF.

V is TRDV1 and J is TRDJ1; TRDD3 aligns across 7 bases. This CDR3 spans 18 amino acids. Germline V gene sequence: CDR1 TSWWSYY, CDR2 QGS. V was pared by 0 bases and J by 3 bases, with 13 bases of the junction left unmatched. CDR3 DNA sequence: TGTGCTCTTGGGGAACTATGTCTGGGGGGTACAAAGTCCGATAAACTCATCTTT. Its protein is CALGELCLGGTKSDKLIF.

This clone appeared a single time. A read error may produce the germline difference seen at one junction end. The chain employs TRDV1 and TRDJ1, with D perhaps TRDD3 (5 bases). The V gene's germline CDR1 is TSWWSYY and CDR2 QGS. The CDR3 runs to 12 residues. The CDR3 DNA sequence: TGTGCTCTTGGGCAACCCTGGGTTAAACCCATCTTT. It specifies CALGQPWVKPIF.